One sample yielded the 24 T cell receptor beta chains listed below, sequenced in a study of blood T cell repertoires in COVID-19. Produced via immunoSEQ multiplex PCR; TCRdb's table is partial and in-frame only. The table records 40,000 or so clones, 90% of them present only once. Sequenced sample: peripheral blood. The receptor set was obtained from a man aged 45-60 years with active COVID-19.

The CDR3 sequence is CASSPGQGAYEQYF. In nucleotides, the CDR3 is TGTGCCAGCAGCCCCGGACAGGGGGCTTACGAGCAGTACTTC. The chain employs TRBV27 and TRBJ2-7, with TRBD1 matching 11 bases. V trimming: 6 bases; J trimming: 4 bases; junction bases outside the gene matches: 5. Germline-derived CDR1 and CDR2 are MNHEY and SMNVEV (reference sequence). The CDR3 has 14 amino acids.

The chain couples TRBV9 to TRBJ1-3; D unresolved. Germline CDR1 is SGDLS and CDR2 is YYNGEE. This CDR3 contains 16 residues. V lost 0 bases to trimming and J lost 0 bases, with 10 bases between them. CDR3 residues: CASSVAVRNSGNTIYF. The CDR3 nucleotides read TGTGCCAGCAGCGTAGCTGTCAGAAACTCTGGAAACACCATATATTTT.

This chain connects TRBV5-6 to TRBJ2-2; 9 bases align to TRBD2. Trimming removed 4 bases from V and 4 bases from J; junction bases left unmatched: 5. Germline lookup yields CDR1 SGHDT and CDR2 YYEEEE. The CDR3 consists of 15 residues. The CDR3 DNA reads as TGTGCCAGCAGCATAGGACTAGCGCTCACCGGGGAGCTGTTTTTT. Its protein product is CASSIGLALTGELFF.

The CDR3 is CASSLRVGTPYEQYF. The CDR3 DNA follows: TGTGCCAGCAGCCTAAGGGTTGGGACACCGTACGAGCAGTACTTC. V and J are TRBV7-3 and TRBJ2-7, with D perhaps TRBD1 (6 bases). The CDR3 length is 15 residues. CDR1 SGHTA and CDR2 FQGTGA come from the germline V gene. V was cut by 5 bases and J by 4 bases, with 18 bases left in between.

In its sample, this clone was seen a few times. This sequence joins TRBV4-3 and TRBJ2-7; maybe TRBD2 (5 bases). Germline CDR1 is LGHNA and CDR2 is YSLEER. The ends were cut back, 3 bases at V and 1 base at J, with 16 bases in the middle. This CDR3 region has 16 residues. The CDR3 region has the DNA TGCGCCAGCAGCCACCTTTTGGGGAGCACTTCCTACGAGCAGTACTTC. Translation: CASSHLLGSTSYEQYF.

The V call is TRBV5-1, the J call TRBJ2-7; D ambiguous. From germline, CDR1 is SGHRS and CDR2 YFSETQ. The germline V and J ends were trimmed by 0 bases and 4 bases, with 5 bases remaining between them. The CDR3 contains 12 residues. For the CDR3, the DNA is TGCGCCAGCAGCTTGGTCCAATACGAGCAGTACTTC. Amino acid sequence: CASSLVQYEQYF.

V and J are TRBV19 and TRBJ1-4; 10 positions match TRBD1. Trimming at V came to 1 base and at J to 3 bases, leaving 5 bases not matched to a gene. The V gene's germline CDR1 is LNHDA and CDR2 SQIVND (reference sequence). The CDR3 extends over 17 amino acids. The chain's CDR3 is CASSIAGTGVSNEKLFF. The CDR3 DNA is TGTGCCAGTAGTATAGCCGGGACAGGGGTGTCTAATGAAAAACTGTTTTTT. The full variable domain, its missing parts supplied by reference TRBV19 and TRBJ1-4, is DGGITQSPKYLFRKEGQNVTLSCEQNLNHDAMYWYRQDPGQGLRLIYYSQIVNDFQKGDIAEGYSVSREKKESFPLTVTSAQKNPTAFYLCASSIAGTGVSNEKLFFGSGTQLSVL.

The CDR3 reads CASSSRTTSLLSTGELFF. CDR3 bases: TGTGCCAGCAGCTCCAGGACTACTAGCCTTTTGAGCACCGGGGAGCTGTTTTTT. The chain employs TRBV7-2 and TRBJ2-2, with D possibly matching TRBD2 (6 bases). Trimming took 4 bases from V and 4 from J, leaving 22 bases between them. Germline values: CDR1 SGHTA, CDR2 FQGNSA. The CDR3 spans 18 residues. Based on the CDR3 plus reference TRBV7-2 and TRBJ2-2, the full variable domain is GAGVSQSPSNKVTEKGKDVELRCDPISGHTALYWYRQSLGQGLEFLIYFQGNSAPDKSGLPSDRFSAERTGGSVSTLTIQRTQQEDSAVYLCASSSRTTSLLSTGELFFGEGSRLTVL.

The chain employs TRBV6-5 and TRBJ1-4, with D unresolved. Per germline, CDR1 MNHEY and CDR2 SVGAGI. This CDR3 is 13 amino acids long. Trimming took 4 bases from V and 8 from J, leaving 11 bases between them. In DNA, the CDR3 is TGTGCCAGCAGTTCCCTCGGTTTCGAAAAACTGTTTTTT. It codes for CASSSLGFEKLFF.

The V gene is TRBV14, the J gene TRBJ1-2, with D unclear. The V end lost 1 base, the J end lost 4 bases, and 10 bases lay between the germline ends. The germline gives CDR1 SGHDN, CDR2 FVKESK. The CDR3 covers 14 residues. The CDR3 spells CASSQAGSSYGYTF. CDR3 in DNA: TGTGCCAGCAGCCAAGCCGGGTCAAGCTATGGCTACACCTTC.

Points on this clone: A read error may produce the germline difference seen at one junction end. This chain connects TRBV19 to TRBJ2-2; D perhaps matches TRBD1 (5 bases). The CDR3 totals 16 residues. Germline V gives CDR1 LNHDA, CDR2 SQIVND (reference sequence). The CDR3 region is CASSIQSPGNPGELFF. CDR3 sequence (DNA): TGTGCCAGTAGTATCCAATCCCCAGGGAACCCCGGGGAGCTGTTTTTT.

The gene calls are TRBV7-2 and TRBJ1-2, with TRBD1 identical over 10 bases. The germline CDR1 and CDR2 sequences are SGHTA and FQGNSA. The V gene end was trimmed by 5 bases and the J gene end by 8 bases; junction bases not matched to a gene: 11. This CDR3 region has 15 residues. The CDR3 reads CASSTSGQGTMGYTF. In DNA form, the CDR3 reads TGTGCCAGCAGCACCTCGGGACAGGGGACTATGGGCTACACCTTC. Full variable domain (rest looked up from reference TRBV7-2 and TRBJ1-2): GAGVSQSPSNKVTEKGKDVELRCDPISGHTALYWYRQSLGQGLEFLIYFQGNSAPDKSGLPSDRFSAERTGGSVSTLTIQRTQQEDSAVYLCASSTSGQGTMGYTFGSGTRLTVV.

This chain joins TRBV4-3 and TRBJ1-5, with unresolved D. The V gene lost 0 bases and the J gene lost 3 bases, with 9 bases spanning the gap. Germline loops: CDR1 LGHNA, CDR2 YSLEER. The CDR3 runs 15 residues. This chain's CDR3 is CASSQDLAVNQPQHF. The DNA for the CDR3 is TGCGCCAGCAGCCAAGATCTCGCAGTCAATCAGCCCCAGCATTTT.

This rearrangement joins TRBV14 to TRBJ1-1, with a tentative D call TRBD1 (6 bases). The CDR3 is made up of 14 amino acids. V was pared by 1 base and J by 8 bases, with 14 bases between. The germline gives CDR1 SGHDN, CDR2 FVKESK. This CDR3 reads CASSQVRGFAEAFF. For the CDR3, the DNA is TGTGCCAGCAGCCAAGTCAGGGGTTTTGCCGAAGCTTTCTTT.

This chain joins TRBV12-5 and TRBJ2-7, with D maybe TRBD1 (6 bases). V was clipped by 2 bases and J by 6 bases, with 8 bases between them. Germline V CDR1 and CDR2: LGHNT, FRNRAP. This CDR3 has 12 amino acids. CDR3 residues: CASGLNRAEQYF. The CDR3 DNA sequence: TGTGCTAGTGGTTTGAACAGGGCCGAGCAGTACTTC.

This chain links TRBV7-2 with TRBJ2-5, with a possible D match to TRBD2 (5 bases). This CDR3 is 12 amino acids long. Germline V gene lookup returns CDR1 SGHTA and CDR2 FQGNSA. Trimming left V 2 bases short and J 5 bases short, with 6 bases between. The CDR3 reads CASSLRRETQYF. The CDR3, as DNA: TGTGCCAGCAGCTTAAGGAGGGAGACCCAGTACTTC. The whole variable domain, filled in from reference TRBV7-2 and TRBJ2-5, reads GAGVSQSPSNKVTEKGKDVELRCDPISGHTALYWYRQSLGQGLEFLIYFQGNSAPDKSGLPSDRFSAERTGGSVSTLTIQRTQQEDSAVYLCASSLRRETQYFGPGTRLLVL.

The chain links TRBV3-1 (or the pseudogene TRBV3-2) to TRBJ1-6; 8 bases match TRBD1. The V gene end was trimmed by 3 bases and the J gene end by 10 bases; junction bases not matched to a gene: 8. The CDR3 is made up of 15 amino acids. Germline V CDR1 and CDR2: LGHDT, YNNKEL (reference sequence). In DNA, the CDR3 is TGTGCCAGCAGCCACGGACAGGGTTGGCAATCACCCCTCCACTTT. Its protein is CASSHGQGWQSPLHF.

The V gene is TRBV11-2, the J gene TRBJ2-1; 12 bases are a match to TRBD2. The ends lost 8 bases at V and 8 bases at J; junction bases unmatched: 7. CDR1 and CDR2 (germline): SGHAT, FQNNGV. CDR3 length: 14 residues. The CDR3 region is CASRGLAGGDEQFF. CDR3 DNA: TGTGCCAGCCGCGGGCTAGCGGGGGGGGATGAGCAGTTCTTC.

This chain uses TRBV28 with TRBJ1-5, with 8 bases fitting TRBD1. This CDR3 is built from 15 residues. CDR1 is MDHEN and CDR2 is SYDVKM in the germline V gene. V was clipped by 6 bases and J by 7 bases; unmatched bases: 11. The CDR3 bases are TGTGCCAGCAGACAGGCAGGGGGCGATGGCCAGCCCCAGCATTTT. It translates to CASRQAGGDGQPQHF.

J is TRBJ2-1 and V is TRBV9; the D is unclear. Germline V gene data show CDR1 as SGDLS and CDR2 as YYNGEE. This CDR3 region has 14 residues. The V end was cut by 0 bases, the J end by 4 bases, with 8 bases between. DNA for the CDR3: TGTGCCAGCAGCGTAGACAGCCTGTACAATGAGCAGTTCTTC. Its translation: CASSVDSLYNEQFF.

This chain links TRBV19 with TRBJ2-3, with 9 bases matching TRBD2. The V segment lost 6 bases and the J segment 4 bases; nucleotides outside the gene matches: 8. The CDR3 totals 15 residues. CDR1 and CDR2 from the germline V gene are LNHDA and SQIVND (reference sequence). The CDR3 nucleotides read TGTGCCAGTAGGCCAGGTAGCGGGGGCGCAGATACGCAGTATTTT. It encodes CASRPGSGGADTQYF.

This clone occurred a few times. The CDR3 does not end in the conserved phenylalanine or tryptophan, so this is likely a read error. The limits of the CDR3 on the DNA are not certain, so only TCRdb's listed CDR3 is given. V usage is TRBV7-9 and J usage is TRBJ1-2; TRBD1 reflects the table's D call only, with no check against the DNA. From germline, CDR1 is SEHNR and CDR2 FQNEAQ (reference sequence). The CDR3 is 12 residues long, ends included. This chain's CDR3 is CASSAQMGQQKL.

V usage is TRBV29-1 and J usage is TRBJ1-2; 11 nucleotides agree with TRBD1. Trimming took 6 bases from V and 6 from J; bases not matched to a gene: 15. The germline gives CDR1 SQVTM, CDR2 ANQGSEA. The CDR3 covers 16 residues. The CDR3 nucleotides read TGCAGCGTCGTCGGGACAGGGGGTACTGTGCTGCATGGCTACACCTTC. This gives the protein CSVVGTGGTVLHGYTF.

The rearrangement links TRBV7-2 to TRBJ2-2; no reliable D call. The CDR3 is 18 amino acids. Trimming removed 3 bases from V and 5 bases from J, with 22 bases in between. Germline V gives CDR1 SGHTA, CDR2 FQGNSA. The DNA of the CDR3 is TGTGCCAGCAGCTTGTCGCCGGGTGGTATAATAGGTACCGGGGAGCTGTTTTTT. It translates to CASSLSPGGIIGTGELFF.